This T cell receptor beta chain was found in a study of blood T cells in healthy people across ages. Findings and limits, study-wide: Unsorted PBMCs ruled out conclusive naive versus antigen-experienced comparison. A strong correlation between TCR beta diversity and naive T cell percentage was seen.

The germline gives CDR1 MNHEY, CDR2 SVGAGI. CDR3 length: 12 amino acids. V lost 5 bases and J lost 13; bases outside the gene matches: 7. A second PCR of 7 to 11 cycles used a sample-barcoded 5' primer and a J-beta primer mix. TCRdb re-analysed the 5' RACE reads in MiXCR, keeping a single row per CDR3 protein. The sample includes more than 1,400,000 distinct CDR3 sequences, 35% to 45% of them seen just once. This clonotype was seen a few times. The antigen is unknown. Sample: blood. The chain is built from TRBV6-5 and TRBJ2-4; 8 nucleotides match TRBD1. The TCR sequence derives from a woman aged 18-29 years in good health. The CDR3 protein is CASSTQGGKQYF. The CDR3 nucleotides are TGTGCCAGCAGTACACAGGGGGGTAAGCAGTACTTC.